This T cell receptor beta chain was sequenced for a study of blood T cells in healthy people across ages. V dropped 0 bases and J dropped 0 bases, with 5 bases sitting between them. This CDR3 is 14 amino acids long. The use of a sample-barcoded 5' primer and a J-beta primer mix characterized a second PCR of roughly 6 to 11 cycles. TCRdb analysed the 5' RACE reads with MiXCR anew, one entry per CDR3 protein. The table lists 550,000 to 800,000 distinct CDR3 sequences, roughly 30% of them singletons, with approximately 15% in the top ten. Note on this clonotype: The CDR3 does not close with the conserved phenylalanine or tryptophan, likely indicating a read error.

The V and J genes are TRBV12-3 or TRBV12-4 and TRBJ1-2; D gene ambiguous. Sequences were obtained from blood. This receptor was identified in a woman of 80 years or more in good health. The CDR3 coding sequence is TGTGCCAGCAGTTTAGCGATAGCTAACTATGGCTACACCGTC. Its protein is CASSLAIANYGYTV.